The rows below give T cell receptor beta chains drawn from one sample of a study of beta chain features in type 1 diabetes. The repertoire was sequenced with immunoSEQ multiplex PCR; TCRdb's copy has only in-frame clones and lacks some. Found here are around 430,000 clones, around 30% of them singletons; the top ten hold about 0.065%. Sequenced material: naive CD4+ T cells from blood. The receptors stem from a man younger than 35 in good health. Each CDR3 is given with its conserved first and last residue. Each record gives: V gene, clone size, D gene, J gene, CDR3 DNA, CDR3 protein. A D gene is named only where the DNA matches it firmly. Clone size, where shown, is once, few, many, or a class for clones that have expanded.

TRBV9,few,NA,TRBJ2-1,TGTGCCAGCAGCGTAGGCCAGGGAAGCTACAATGAGCAGTTCTTC,CASSVGQGSYNEQFF
TRBV7-2,few,NA,TRBJ2-1,TGTGCCAGCAGCTTAGATGCTAGTTCGAGTGAGCAGTTCTTC,CASSLDASSSEQFF
TRBV7-6,few,NA,TRBJ2-3,TGTGCCAGCAGCCCGTCGGCGGGCACAGATACGCAGTATTTT,CASSPSAGTDTQYF
TRBV5-1,NA,TRBD1,TRBJ2-5,TGCGCCAGCAGCTCGACAGGGCTCGAGACCCAGTACTTC,CASSSTGLETQYF
TRBV2,few,TRBD1,TRBJ2-7,TGTGCCAGCAGTAGGCAGGGGGTCGGAGAGCAGTACTTC,CASSRQGVGEQYF
TRBV5-1,once,NA,TRBJ2-1,TGCGCCAGCAGCTTGGTTGTAGCCGCCTACAATGAGCAGTTCTTC,CASSLVVAAYNEQFF
TRBV29-1,NA,NA,TRBJ2-1,TGCAGCGTGCGACGGACTGGGAGCTCCTACAATGAGCAGTTCTTC,CSVRRTGSSYNEQFF
TRBV9,few,TRBD1,TRBJ2-1,TGTGCCAGCAGCGTCACCACCGGGACAGGGACCCTCCCGCGCGAAATCAGGGAGCAGTTCTTC,CASSVTTGTGTLPREIREQFF
TRBV30,few,NA,TRBJ2-1,TGTGCCTGGAAAATTAAGGGGCGATCGACGGGGTACAATGAGCAGTTCTTC,CAWKIKGRSTGYNEQFF
TRBV4-1,NA,NA,TRBJ2-7,TGCGCCAGCGGAACTTGGGGAGGTAACTCCTACGAGCAGTACTTC,CASGTWGGNSYEQYF
TRBV10-3,NA,NA,TRBJ1-5,TGTGCCATCAGTGAGGGTTTCAATCAGCCCCAGCATTTT,CAISEGFNQPQHF
TRBV25-1,few,NA,TRBJ2-7,TGTGCCAGCAGTGAACCGGGCAGCTCCTACGAGCAGTACTTC,CASSEPGSSYEQYF
TRBV7-2,NA,NA,TRBJ2-1,TGTGCCAGCAGGGCTCTGAATGAGCAGTTCTTC,CASRALNEQFF
TRBV7-9,few,NA,TRBJ2-2,TGTGCCAGCAGATACAGGGATGCCACCGGGGAGCTGTTTTTT,CASRYRDATGELFF
TRBV7-2,NA,TRBD2,TRBJ2-7,TGTGCCAGCAGCCTACCGGGAGGCGAGCAGTACTTC,CASSLPGGEQYF
TRBV30,few,TRBD2,TRBJ2-7,TGTGCCTGGAGGTTGGGGACTAGCAACTACGAGCAGTACTTC,CAWRLGTSNYEQYF
TRBV7-9,NA,NA,TRBJ2-3,TGTGCCAGCAGCCCCGCCCGCGGCGGCACAGATACGCAGTATTTT,CASSPARGGTDTQYF
TRBV29-1,few,TRBD2,TRBJ2-3,TGCAGCGCTGCCCCTCTAGCGGGAGAAATCGCAGATACGCAGTATTTT,CSAAPLAGEIADTQYF
TRBV30,few,NA,TRBJ2-7,TGTGCCTGGAGGTTGCTCTACGAGCAGTACTTC,CAWRLLYEQYF
TRBV2,NA,NA,TRBJ1-1,TGTGCCAGCAGTAGGGACATTATGAACACTGAAGCTTTCTTT,CASSRDIMNTEAFF
TRBV30,few,NA,TRBJ1-2,TGTGCCTTGACTCAAAACTATGGCTACACCTTC,CALTQNYGYTF
TRBV15,NA,NA,TRBJ2-5,TGTGCCACCAGCAGAGATTGGGCTAACCAAGAGACCCAGTACTTC,CATSRDWANQETQYF
TRBV18,NA,NA,TRBJ2-2,TGTGCCAGCTCACCAAATCCGGAGAACACCGGGGAGCTGTTTTTT,CASSPNPENTGELFF
TRBV30,few,NA,TRBJ2-4,TGTGCCTGGAGTAGCTCGCGCGCAGCTCAGTACTTC,CAWSSSRAAQYF
TRBV10-3,NA,TRBD1,TRBJ1-2,TGTGCCATCAGTGGGTCCCAGGGGGACTATGGCTACACCTTC,CAISGSQGDYGYTF
TRBV9,NA,TRBD2,TRBJ2-3,TGTGCCAGCAGCGGTACTAGCGGGAGCGGAGATACGCAGTATTTT,CASSGTSGSGDTQYF
TRBV30,few,NA,TRBJ2-5,TGTGCCTGGAACCCTCGGCCGGAGACCCAGTACTTC,CAWNPRPETQYF
TRBV5-6,NA,NA,TRBJ2-5,TGTGCCAGCAGTCGGGACCTAGAGACCCAGTACTTC,CASSRDLETQYF
TRBV13,NA,TRBD1,TRBJ2-2,TGTGCCAGCAGCTTACGACAGGGGAGGACCGGGGAGCTGTTTTTT,CASSLRQGRTGELFF
TRBV18,NA,NA,TRBJ2-7,TGTGCCAGCTCACCCTTCTCCTACGAGCAGTACTTC,CASSPFSYEQYF
TRBV29-1,NA,TRBD2,TRBJ2-3,TGCAGCGGGGGACTAGCGGGTAGCACAGATACGCAGTATTTT,CSGGLAGSTDTQYF
TRBV6-5,NA,TRBD1,TRBJ2-1,TGTGCCAGCAGTCCCTGGGGACAGGTTTACAATGAGCAGTTCTTC,CASSPWGQVYNEQFF
TRBV5-1,NA,NA,TRBJ2-2,TGCGCCAGCAGCTTGGCCCCGGCGAACACCGGGGAGCTGTTTTTT,CASSLAPANTGELFF
TRBV7-6,NA,TRBD2,TRBJ2-1,TGTGCCAGCAGCGCCGGATCTAGCGGGGAAAGCTCCTACAATGAGCAGTTCTTC,CASSAGSSGESSYNEQFF
TRBV30,few,TRBD2,TRBJ2-1,TGTGCCTGGAGTATTAGCGGGAGGAATGAGCAGTTCTTC,CAWSISGRNEQFF
TRBV15,NA,NA,TRBJ1-5,TGTGCCACCAGCAGTTTCGGGGGGGCCAATCAGCCCCAGCATTTT,CATSSFGGANQPQHF
TRBV7-3,NA,NA,TRBJ2-1,TGTGCCAGCAGCTTACGTCCGGGACCTCAGTCCTACAATGAGCAGTTCTTC,CASSLRPGPQSYNEQFF
TRBV18,NA,NA,TRBJ2-3,TGTGCCAGCTCATCTTACACAGATACGCAGTATTTT,CASSSYTDTQYF
TRBV23-1,few,NA,TRBJ1-1,TGCGCCAGCAGTCGTGCTTTCTTT,CASSRAFF
TRBV6-5,few,TRBD1,TRBJ2-1,TGTGCCAGCAGTAGGGACAGTTACAATGAGCAGTTCTTC,CASSRDSYNEQFF
TRBV28,few,TRBD1,TRBJ2-4,TGTGCCAGCAGTCCCTTCGGACAGGGGGTAGCCAAAAACATTCAGTACTTC,CASSPFGQGVAKNIQYF
TRBV30,NA,TRBD1,TRBJ2-7,TGTGCCTGGACCCCGAGGGACAGGGGCCTCAGCGGGAGCTCCTACGAGCAGTACTTC,CAWTPRDRGLSGSSYEQYF
TRBV30,few,NA,TRBJ1-2,TGTGCCTGGAGTGCCGTATCATATGGCTACACCTTC,CAWSAVSYGYTF
TRBV5-1,NA,NA,TRBJ2-1,TGCGCCAGCAGCTTGGCAAGGACGTCCTACAATGAGCAGTTCTTC,CASSLARTSYNEQFF
TRBV10-3,few,NA,TRBJ1-2,TGTGCCATCAGTGAGATTGGACGGCACTATGGCTACACCTTC,CAISEIGRHYGYTF
TRBV29-1,few,TRBD1,TRBJ1-1,TGCAGCGTTGAAACAGGGGGTATGAACACTGAAGCTTTCTTT,CSVETGGMNTEAFF
TRBV2,NA,NA,TRBJ1-2,TGTGCCAGCAGTGAACAGGGCGACTATGGCTACACCTTC,CASSEQGDYGYTF
TRBV4-3,NA,NA,TRBJ2-7,TGCGCCAGCAGCCAAGATGGAGTTGGCTACGAGCAGTACTTC,CASSQDGVGYEQYF
TRBV7-9,NA,NA,TRBJ2-5,TGTGCCAGCGATGGGGGGTTCGGGACCCAGTACTTC,CASDGGFGTQYF
TRBV4-1,few,TRBD1,TRBJ2-7,TGCGCCAGCAGTCCTTCAGGGGGACGAACCTACGAGCAGTACTTC,CASSPSGGRTYEQYF
TRBV15,once,NA,TRBJ2-4,TGTGCCACCAGCAGTGACTCAGCCAAAAACATTCAGTACTTC,CATSSDSAKNIQYF
TRBV4-3,few,TRBD2,TRBJ2-3,TGCGCCAGCAGCCAAGGCCTTAGCGGGAGCGCAGATACGCAGTATTTT,CASSQGLSGSADTQYF
TRBV9,NA,NA,TRBJ2-3,TGTGCCAGCAGCGCCTCCTTAGCGGCTAGCACAGATACGCAGTATTTT,CASSASLAASTDTQYF
TRBV7-9,NA,TRBD2,TRBJ2-7,TGTGCCAGCAGCGCAGGGAGGGACTCCTACGAGCAGTACTTC,CASSAGRDSYEQYF
TRBV4-3,NA,NA,TRBJ2-7,TGCGCCAGCAGCCAAGAGACGGGAGAGCCTTACGAGCAGTACTTC,CASSQETGEPYEQYF
TRBV7-2,NA,NA,TRBJ2-3,TGTGCCAGCAGCTTAGGTGTACGTCAGTATTTT,CASSLGVRQYF